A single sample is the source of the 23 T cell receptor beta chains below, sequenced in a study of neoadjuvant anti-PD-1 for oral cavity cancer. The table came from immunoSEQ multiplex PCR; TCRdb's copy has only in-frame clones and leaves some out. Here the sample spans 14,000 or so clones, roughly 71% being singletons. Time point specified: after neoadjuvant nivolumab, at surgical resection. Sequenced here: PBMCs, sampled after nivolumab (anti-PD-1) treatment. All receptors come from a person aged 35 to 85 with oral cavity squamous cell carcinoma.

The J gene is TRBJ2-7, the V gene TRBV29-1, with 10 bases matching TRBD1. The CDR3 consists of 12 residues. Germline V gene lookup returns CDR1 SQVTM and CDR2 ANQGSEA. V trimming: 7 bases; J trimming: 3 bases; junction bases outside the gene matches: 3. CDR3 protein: CSAGTGDYEQYF. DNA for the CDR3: TGCAGCGCCGGGACAGGGGACTACGAGCAGTACTTC.

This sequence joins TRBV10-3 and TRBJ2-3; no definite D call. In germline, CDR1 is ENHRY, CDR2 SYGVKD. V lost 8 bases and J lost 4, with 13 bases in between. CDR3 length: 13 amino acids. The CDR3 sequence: CAILSVGADTQYF. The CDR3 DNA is TGTGCCATCCTGTCCGTGGGCGCAGATACGCAGTATTTT.

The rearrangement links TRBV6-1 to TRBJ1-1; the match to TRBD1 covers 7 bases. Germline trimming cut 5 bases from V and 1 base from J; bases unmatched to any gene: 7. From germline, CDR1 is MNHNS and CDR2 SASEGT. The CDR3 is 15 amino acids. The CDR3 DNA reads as TGTGCCAGCAGTCCAAGACAGGGAACGAACACTGAAGCTTTCTTT. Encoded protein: CASSPRQGTNTEAFF.

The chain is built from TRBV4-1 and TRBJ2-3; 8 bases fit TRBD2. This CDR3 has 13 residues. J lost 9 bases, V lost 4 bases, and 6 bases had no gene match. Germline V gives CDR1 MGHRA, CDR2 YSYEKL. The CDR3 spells CASSRLRGETQYF. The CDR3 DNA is TGCGCCAGCAGCCGCTTGCGGGGGGAGACGCAGTATTTT.

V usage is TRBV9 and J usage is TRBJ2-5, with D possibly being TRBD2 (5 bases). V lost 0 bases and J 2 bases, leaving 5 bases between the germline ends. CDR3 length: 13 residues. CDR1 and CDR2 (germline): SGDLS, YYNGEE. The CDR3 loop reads CASSVGGQETQYF. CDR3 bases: TGTGCCAGCAGCGTAGGAGGGCAAGAGACCCAGTACTTC.

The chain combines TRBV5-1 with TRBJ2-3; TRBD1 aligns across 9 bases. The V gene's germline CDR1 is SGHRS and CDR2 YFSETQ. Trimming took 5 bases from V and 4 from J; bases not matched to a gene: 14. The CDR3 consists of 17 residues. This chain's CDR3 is CASRERPGQGVSDTQYF. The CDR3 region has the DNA TGCGCCAGCAGGGAAAGACCGGGACAGGGAGTTTCAGATACGCAGTATTTT.

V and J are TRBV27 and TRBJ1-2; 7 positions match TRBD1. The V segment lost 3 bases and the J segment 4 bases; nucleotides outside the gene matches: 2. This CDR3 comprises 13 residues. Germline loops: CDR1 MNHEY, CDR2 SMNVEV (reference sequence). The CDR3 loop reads CASSFRDSYGYTF. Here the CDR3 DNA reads TGTGCCAGCAGTTTCAGGGACAGCTATGGCTACACCTTC.

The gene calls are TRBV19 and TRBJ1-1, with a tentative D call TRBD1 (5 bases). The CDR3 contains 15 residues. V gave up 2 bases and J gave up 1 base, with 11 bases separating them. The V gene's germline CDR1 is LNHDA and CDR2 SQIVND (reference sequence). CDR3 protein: CASSIMGGTNTEAFF. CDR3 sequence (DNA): TGTGCCAGTAGTATAATGGGGGGAACGAACACTGAAGCTTTCTTT.

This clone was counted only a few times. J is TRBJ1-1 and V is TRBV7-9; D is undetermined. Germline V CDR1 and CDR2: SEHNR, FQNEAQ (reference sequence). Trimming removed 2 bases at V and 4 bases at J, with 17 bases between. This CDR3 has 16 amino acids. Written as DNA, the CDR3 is TGTGCCAGCAGCTTATCGGCCGGGATGTTGTCCACTGAAGCTTTCTTT. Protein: CASSLSAGMLSTEAFF.

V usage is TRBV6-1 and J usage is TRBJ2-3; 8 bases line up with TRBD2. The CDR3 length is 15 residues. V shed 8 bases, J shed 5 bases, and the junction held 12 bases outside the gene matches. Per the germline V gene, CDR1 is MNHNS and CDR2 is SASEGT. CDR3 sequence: CASPLRAGEGDTQYF. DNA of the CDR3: TGTGCCAGCCCACTGCGAGCGGGGGAGGGAGATACGCAGTATTTT.

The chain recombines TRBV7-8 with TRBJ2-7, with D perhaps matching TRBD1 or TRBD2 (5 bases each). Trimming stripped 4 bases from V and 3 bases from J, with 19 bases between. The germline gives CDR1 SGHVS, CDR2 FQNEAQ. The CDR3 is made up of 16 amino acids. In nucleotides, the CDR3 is TGTGCCAGCAGCTCCCGTGGGACGGGCCCCAACTACGAGCAGTACTTC. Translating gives CASSSRGTGPNYEQYF.

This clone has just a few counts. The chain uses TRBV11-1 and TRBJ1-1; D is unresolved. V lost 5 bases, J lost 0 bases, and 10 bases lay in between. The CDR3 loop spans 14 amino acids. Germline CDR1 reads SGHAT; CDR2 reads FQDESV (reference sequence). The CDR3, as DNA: TGTGCCAGCAGCCTTTCGAAGGTGAACACTGAAGCTTTCTTT. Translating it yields CASSLSKVNTEAFF.

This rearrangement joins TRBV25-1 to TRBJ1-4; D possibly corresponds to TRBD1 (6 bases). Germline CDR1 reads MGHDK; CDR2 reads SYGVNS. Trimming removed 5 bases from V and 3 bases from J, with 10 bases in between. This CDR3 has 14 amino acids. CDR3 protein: CASSTGQSNEKLFF. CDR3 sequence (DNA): TGTGCCAGCAGTACAGGGCAGTCTAATGAAAAACTGTTTTTT.

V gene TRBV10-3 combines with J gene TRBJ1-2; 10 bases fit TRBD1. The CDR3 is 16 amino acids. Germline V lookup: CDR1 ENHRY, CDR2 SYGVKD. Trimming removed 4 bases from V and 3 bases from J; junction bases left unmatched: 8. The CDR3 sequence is CAISVRTGGVYYGYTF. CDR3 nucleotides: TGTGCCATCAGTGTGAGGACAGGGGGGGTCTACTATGGCTACACCTTC.

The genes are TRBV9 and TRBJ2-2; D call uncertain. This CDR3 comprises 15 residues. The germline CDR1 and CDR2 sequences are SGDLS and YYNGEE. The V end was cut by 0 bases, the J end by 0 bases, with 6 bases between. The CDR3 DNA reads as TGTGCCAGCAGCGTAGTCCCAGCGAACACCGGGGAGCTGTTTTTT. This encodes CASSVVPANTGELFF.

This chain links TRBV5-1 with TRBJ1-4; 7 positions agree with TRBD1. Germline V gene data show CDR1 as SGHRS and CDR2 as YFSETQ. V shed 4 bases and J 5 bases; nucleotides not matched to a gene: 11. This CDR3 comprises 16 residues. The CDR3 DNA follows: TGCGCCAGCAGCAGGGACAGCCTAGCCCCGAATGAAAAACTGTTTTTT. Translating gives CASSRDSLAPNEKLFF.

The DNA of the CDR3 is TGTGCCAGCAGCTCAACTAGCGGGAGTGAGACCCAGTACTTC. This sequence encodes CASSSTSGSETQYF. The chain joins TRBV11-3 to TRBJ2-5; 11 nucleotides align to TRBD2. Germline loops: CDR1 SGHNT, CDR2 YENEEA. The CDR3 totals 14 residues. Trimming removed 4 bases from V and 5 bases from J; junction bases left unmatched: 3.

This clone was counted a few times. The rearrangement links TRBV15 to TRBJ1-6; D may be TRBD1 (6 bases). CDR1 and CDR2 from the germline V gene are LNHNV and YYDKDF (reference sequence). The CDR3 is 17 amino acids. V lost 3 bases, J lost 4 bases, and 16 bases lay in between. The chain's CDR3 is CATSSARDNGYNSPLHF. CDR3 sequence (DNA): TGTGCCACCAGCAGTGCCCGGGACAACGGATATAATTCACCCCTCCACTTT.

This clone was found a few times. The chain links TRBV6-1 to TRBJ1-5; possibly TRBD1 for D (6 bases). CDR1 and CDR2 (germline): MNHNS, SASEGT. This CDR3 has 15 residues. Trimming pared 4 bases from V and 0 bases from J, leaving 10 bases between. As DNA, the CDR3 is TGTGCCAGCAGTGTTTCCAGGGGTAGCAATCAGCCCCAGCATTTT. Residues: CASSVSRGSNQPQHF.

The CDR3 region has the DNA TGTGCCAGCAGCTTCAGAGGGGACGGCGTGCTCCAAGAGACCCAGTACTTC. Protein sequence: CASSFRGDGVLQETQYF. The V gene is TRBV11-2, the J gene TRBJ2-5; D possibly uses TRBD1 or TRBD2 (5 bases each). The CDR3 consists of 17 residues. Germline V lookup: CDR1 SGHAT, CDR2 FQNNGV. V shed 3 bases and J shed 1 base, with 18 bases lying between them.

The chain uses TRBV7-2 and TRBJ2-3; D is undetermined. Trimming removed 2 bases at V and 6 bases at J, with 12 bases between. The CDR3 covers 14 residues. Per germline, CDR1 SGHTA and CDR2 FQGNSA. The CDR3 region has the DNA TGTGCCAGCAGCTTAACTAAATCATCCGATACGCAGTATTTT. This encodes CASSLTKSSDTQYF.

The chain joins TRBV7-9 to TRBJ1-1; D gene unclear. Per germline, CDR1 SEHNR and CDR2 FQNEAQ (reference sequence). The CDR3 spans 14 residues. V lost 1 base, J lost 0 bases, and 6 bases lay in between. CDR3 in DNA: TGTGCCAGCAGCTTAGGGCAGGTGAACACTGAAGCTTTCTTT. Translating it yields CASSLGQVNTEAFF.

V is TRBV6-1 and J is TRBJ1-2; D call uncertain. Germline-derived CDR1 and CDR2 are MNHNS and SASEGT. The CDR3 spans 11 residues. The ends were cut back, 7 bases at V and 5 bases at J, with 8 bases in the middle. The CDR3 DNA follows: TGTGCCAGCAAACTAACTTATGGCTACACCTTC. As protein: CASKLTYGYTF.